Shown below are 17 T cell receptor beta chains from a single sample sequenced in a study of cytomegalovirus exposure and HLA in healthy donors. The PCR employed 60 Vbeta primers together with 13 Jbeta primers. Assay: immunoSEQ multiplex PCR; the TCRdb copy retains only in-frame clones and omits some. The data show 150,000 to 200,000 clones, under 70% seen once. Sequenced: PBMCs. These receptors all stem from a middle-aged woman in good health and CMV-seropositive.

This rearrangement joins TRBV28 to TRBJ2-7; the D is unclear. Germline loops: CDR1 MDHEN, CDR2 SYDVKM. CDR3 size: 12 residues. V lost 6 bases, J lost 4 bases, and 10 bases lay in between. This chain's CDR3 is CASSQTPYEQYF. As DNA, the CDR3 is TGTGCCAGCAGCCAAACACCTTACGAGCAGTACTTC.

The chain uses TRBV5-4 and TRBJ2-5, with 13 bases lining up with TRBD2. Germline trimming cut 4 bases from V and 5 bases from J; bases unmatched to any gene: 5. This CDR3 has 15 amino acids. Germline V gene sequence: CDR1 SGHNT, CDR2 YYREEE (reference sequence). CDR3 sequence (DNA): TGTGCCAGCAGCAAACTAGCGGGGGGGACGGAGACCCAGTACTTC. This encodes CASSKLAGGTETQYF.

The V call is TRBV5-1, the J call TRBJ2-1; TRBD2 aligns across 8 bases. Germline loops: CDR1 SGHRS, CDR2 YFSETQ. V was pared by 0 bases and J by 7 bases, with 9 bases of the junction left unmatched. The CDR3 totals 16 residues. CDR3 region: CASSLGPGERGNEQFF. CDR3 sequence (DNA): TGCGCCAGCAGCTTGGGGCCCGGCGAGCGGGGGAATGAGCAGTTCTTC.

The chain has TRBV18 and TRBJ2-1, with 8 bases lining up with TRBD2. The CDR3 has 16 amino acids. V was pared by 3 bases and J by 2 bases, with 6 bases of the junction left unmatched. Germline CDR1 KGHSH, CDR2 LQKENI. The CDR3 DNA sequence: TGTGCCAGCTCACCTGTAGCGGGGAGCACCTACAATGAGCAGTTCTTC. Translated, it gives CASSPVAGSTYNEQFF.

This clone occurred a few times. V and J are TRBV6-5 and TRBJ2-3; D possibly corresponds to TRBD1 (6 bases). The CDR3 totals 14 residues. The germline V gene encodes CDR1 MNHEY and CDR2 SVGAGI. Trimming took 6 bases from V and 4 from J, leaving 14 bases between them. CDR3 in amino acids: CASRSQGNADTQYF. Here the CDR3 DNA reads TGTGCCAGCAGGAGCCAGGGGAACGCAGATACGCAGTATTTT.

V usage is TRBV5-1 and J usage is TRBJ2-3; D is perhaps TRBD2 (5 bases). The V and J ends lost 4 bases and 5 bases respectively, with 8 bases between them. CDR1 and CDR2 from the germline V gene are SGHRS and YFSETQ. CDR3 size: 12 residues. The CDR3, as DNA: TGCGCCAGCAGCCGGGGAGAAGATACGCAGTATTTT. Residues: CASSRGEDTQYF.

The genes are TRBV29-1 and TRBJ2-1; 13 bases line up with TRBD2. CDR1 SQVTM and CDR2 ANQGSEA come from the germline V gene. CDR3 length: 15 residues. With 4 bases clipped from V and 4 bases from J, the junction kept 4 bases outside the gene matches. The CDR3: CSVVGLAGQYNEQFF. Written as DNA, the CDR3 is TGCAGCGTTGTGGGACTAGCGGGGCAATACAATGAGCAGTTCTTC.

V and J are TRBV5-6 and TRBJ2-7; 10 bases match TRBD1. The germline gives CDR1 SGHDT, CDR2 YYEEEE. Trimming took 4 bases from V and 3 from J; bases not matched to a gene: 7. The CDR3 extends over 15 amino acids. The CDR3 sequence is CASSPGTGAFYEQYF. The CDR3 nucleotides read TGTGCCAGCAGCCCCGGGACAGGGGCCTTCTACGAGCAGTACTTC. The variable domain in full, with the rest retrieved from reference TRBV5-6 and TRBJ2-7, is DAGVTQSPTHLIKTRGQQVTLRCSPKSGHDTVSWYQQALGQGPQFIFQYYEEEERQRGNFPDRFSGHQFPNYSSELNVNALLLGDSALYLCASSPGTGAFYEQYFGPGTRLTVT.

The chain couples TRBV10-1 to TRBJ2-7, with a tentative D call TRBD2 (6 bases). Looked up from germline, CDR1 is WNHNN and CDR2 is SYGVQD (reference sequence). Trimming stripped 2 bases from V and 5 bases from J, with 13 bases between. CDR3 length: 14 amino acids. The CDR3 reads CASSEGGRRNEQYF. DNA of the CDR3: TGCGCCAGCAGTGAGGGGGGGAGGAGAAACGAGCAGTACTTC.

This chain joins TRBV27 and TRBJ2-1; 10 bases are shared with TRBD2. CDR3 length: 16 residues. CDR1 MNHEY and CDR2 SMNVEV come from the germline V gene (reference sequence). With 6 bases clipped from V and 6 bases from J, the junction kept 11 bases outside the gene matches. CDR3 loop: CASRLGASGGPNEQFF. The CDR3 coding sequence is TGTGCCAGCAGACTAGGAGCTAGCGGGGGTCCCAATGAGCAGTTCTTC.

This sequence joins TRBV28 and TRBJ2-3; 7 bases agree with TRBD2. The germline V gene encodes CDR1 MDHEN and CDR2 SYDVKM. This CDR3 is built from 15 residues. The junction had 10 bases not matched to a gene; V was cut back by 6 bases and J by 4 bases. Here the CDR3 DNA reads TGTGCCAGCAGCCGTCCGGGGGGTTACGCAGATACGCAGTATTTT. Its protein is CASSRPGGYADTQYF. Full variable domain (rest looked up from reference TRBV28 and TRBJ2-3): DVKVTQSSRYLVKRTGEKVFLECVQDMDHENMFWYRQDPGLGLRLIYFSYDVKMKEKGDIPEGYSVSREKKERFSLILESASTNQTSMYLCASSRPGGYADTQYFGPGTRLTVL.

The chain has TRBV7-2 and TRBJ1-1; D is unresolved. The CDR3 consists of 13 residues. Germline V gene data show CDR1 as SGHTA and CDR2 as FQGNSA. Trimming shortened V by 3 bases and J by 1 base, and 6 bases separated the two germline ends. The CDR3 protein is CASSLQENTEAFF. The CDR3, as DNA: TGTGCCAGCAGCTTGCAGGAGAACACTGAAGCTTTCTTT.

This sequence joins TRBV5-4 and TRBJ1-2; 7 nucleotides align to TRBD1. Losses at the gene ends were 4 bases for V and 7 bases for J; bases not matched to a gene: 4. Germline V gene data show CDR1 as SGHNT and CDR2 as YYREEE (reference sequence). The length of the CDR3 is 12 residues. The CDR3 loop reads CASSPTGCGYTF. CDR3 coding DNA: TGTGCCAGCAGCCCGACAGGGTGTGGCTACACCTTC.

This clone was observed a single time. The rearrangement joins TRBV11-1 to TRBJ1-2; no reliable D call. Germline V gene sequence: CDR1 SGHAT, CDR2 FQDESV (reference sequence). Trimming took off 5 bases at V and 4 bases at J, with 14 bases between the two ends. This CDR3 has 14 residues. The CDR3 is CASSPSSLSYGYTF. The CDR3 bases are TGTGCCAGCAGCCCGTCGAGTCTAAGCTATGGCTACACCTTC.

This chain links TRBV18 with TRBJ2-2; TRBD1 is a possible D gene (6 bases). The CDR3 extends over 17 amino acids. Germline CDR1 is KGHSH and CDR2 is LQKENI. V dropped 3 bases and J dropped 1 base, with 15 bases sitting between them. The CDR3 region is CASSPWNRVGNTGELFF. The CDR3 bases are TGTGCCAGCTCACCTTGGAACAGGGTGGGGAACACCGGGGAGCTGTTTTTT.

The rearrangement uses TRBV6-5 and TRBJ1-4; the D is unclear. Germline V gene data show CDR1 as MNHEY and CDR2 as SVGAGI. Trimming shortened V by 6 bases and J by 10 bases, and 15 bases separated the two germline ends. This CDR3 comprises 13 residues. The CDR3 sequence: CASRAGIAAKLFF. The CDR3 region has the DNA TGTGCCAGCAGAGCGGGGATTGCGGCAAAACTGTTTTTT.

On this clone itself: The junction shows a germline mismatch at one end, possibly a read error. The V gene is TRBV6-6, the J gene TRBJ2-7; D is unresolved. The CDR3 length is 12 residues. Germline V gene lookup returns CDR1 MNHNY and CDR2 SVGAGI (reference sequence). The CDR3 loop reads CSSSYRSYEQYF. CDR3 bases: TGTTCCAGCAGTTACCGCTCCTACGAGCAGTACTTC.